The present TCR beta chain was sequenced within a study of CD8+CD57+ T cells in acquired aplastic anemia. CDR3 length: 14 residues. The V and J ends lost 3 bases and 6 bases respectively, with 12 bases between them. Germline values: CDR1 SNHLY, CDR2 FYNNEI. Both TCR beta VDJ combination and CDR3 sequence profiling were carried out. Genomic DNA was the template for this profiling. TCRdb reanalysed the reads using MiXCR and keeps one entry per CDR3 protein. This sample has around 180,000 distinct CDR3 sequences, with 50% to 75% found just once. Study conclusions and caveats: Patients and controls shared around 30 CD8+ CDR3 sequences.

About this clonotype itself: Its antigen is currently unknown.

The source material was sorted CD4+, CD8+, or CD8+CD57+ T cells (not recorded which) from PBMCs. V is TRBV2 and J is TRBJ1-5, with D maybe TRBD1 (6 bases). The receptor comes from a human donor with severe aplastic anemia or a healthy control (not recorded which). CDR3 nucleotides: TGTGCCAGCAGTGAGAACAGGGCGGTTCAGCCCCAGCATTTT. It translates to CASSENRAVQPQHF.